This TCR beta chain emerged from a study of cytomegalovirus exposure and HLA in healthy donors. Study in general: Per a later analysis, the 666 first-cohort and some 110 validation repertoires shared one platform. The study's findings and limits: The classifier was said to identify cytomegalovirus status with high specificity and sensitivity. Confirmation was obtained in vitro that three CMV-associated chains are specific for CMV antigens.

With respect to this clone: What it binds is unknown.

Produced via immunoSEQ multiplex PCR; TCRdb's table is partial and in-frame only. The sample includes some 240,000 clones, more than 75% of them seen just once. This TCR was recovered from a woman aged 18-30 years in good health and CMV-seropositive. Sequenced: PBMCs.

Here the CDR3 reads CASSLSSLAGGEETQYF. In DNA form, the CDR3 reads TGTGCCAGCAGTTTATCGAGCTTGGCGGGGGGCGAAGAGACCCAGTACTTC. The V call is TRBV27, the J call TRBJ2-5; 8 bases align to TRBD2. Germline V gene data show CDR1 as MNHEY and CDR2 as SMNVEV (reference sequence). The CDR3 sequence is 17 residues long. V lost 0 bases, J lost 3 bases, and 9 bases stayed unmatched.